This T cell receptor beta chain stems from a study of regulatory T cells in long-lasting Graves disease. General study points: Persistent disease was characterized by preferential usage of TRBV28, TRBJ1-2 and TRBJ2-5. Persistent cases of Graves' showed reduced TCR diversity relative to newly diagnosed patients.

Building of the TCR beta libraries involved iRepertoire HTBI primers and Arm-PCR of CDR3 regions. TCRdb independently ran MiXCR on the multiplex PCR reads; one entry per CDR3 protein. The repertoire includes about 540,000 distinct CDR3 sequences, roughly 13% of them detected once, and roughly a tenth sits in the top ten. As for this clonotype: What it binds is not known. Germline and junction disagree at one end, which may indicate a read error.

The CDR3 consists of 15 residues. The germline V gene encodes CDR1 MNHEY and CDR2 SVGEGT. Time point meaning: newly diagnosed GD, antithyroid drugs for less than 3 months. Preparation of the TCR library used RNA extracted from PBMCs. These sequences were also reported in another study, on T cells in Graves' hyperthyroidism and ophthalmopathy. From that second work: Patients were excluded for uncontrolled infection, other autoimmune disease, pregnancy or lactation.

The chain employs TRBV6-2 or TRBV6-3 and TRBJ2-1; 8 nucleotides match TRBD2. The input for sequencing was peripheral blood mononuclear cells (PBMCs), taken at new diagnosis, from a patient treated with antithyroid drugs. The TCR originated in a man under 40 with Graves disease. CDR3 bases: TGTGCCGGCAGTTACTCATCTAGCGGGTACAATGAGCAGTTCTTC. Its protein is CAGSYSSSGYNEQFF.